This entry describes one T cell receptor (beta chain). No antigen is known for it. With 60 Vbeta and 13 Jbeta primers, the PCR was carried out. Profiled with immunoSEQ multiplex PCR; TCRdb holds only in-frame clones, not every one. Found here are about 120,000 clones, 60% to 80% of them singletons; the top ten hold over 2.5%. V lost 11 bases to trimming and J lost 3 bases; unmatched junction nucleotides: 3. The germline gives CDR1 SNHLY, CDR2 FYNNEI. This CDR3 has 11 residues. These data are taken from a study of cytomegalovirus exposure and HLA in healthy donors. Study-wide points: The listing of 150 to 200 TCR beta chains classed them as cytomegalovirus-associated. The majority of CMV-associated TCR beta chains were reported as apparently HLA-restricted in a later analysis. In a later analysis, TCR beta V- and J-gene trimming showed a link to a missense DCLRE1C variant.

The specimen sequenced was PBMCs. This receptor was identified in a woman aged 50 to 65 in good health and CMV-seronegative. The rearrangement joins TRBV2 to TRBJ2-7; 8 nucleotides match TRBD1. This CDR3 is CADGQGYEQYF. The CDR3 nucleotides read TGTGCCGACGGACAGGGCTACGAGCAGTACTTC.